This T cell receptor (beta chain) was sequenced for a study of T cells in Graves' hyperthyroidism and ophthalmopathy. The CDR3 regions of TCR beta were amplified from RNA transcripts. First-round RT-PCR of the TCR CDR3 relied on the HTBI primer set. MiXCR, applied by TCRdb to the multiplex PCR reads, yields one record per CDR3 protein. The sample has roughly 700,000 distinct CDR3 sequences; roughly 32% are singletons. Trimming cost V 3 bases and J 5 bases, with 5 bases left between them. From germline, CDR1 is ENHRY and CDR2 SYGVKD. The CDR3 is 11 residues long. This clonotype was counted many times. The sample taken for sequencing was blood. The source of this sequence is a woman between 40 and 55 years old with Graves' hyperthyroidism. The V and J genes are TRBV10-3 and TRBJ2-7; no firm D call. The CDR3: CAISEFDEQYF. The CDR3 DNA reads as TGTGCCATCAGTGAATTCGACGAGCAGTACTTC.